This T cell receptor beta chain comes out of a study of T-cell reconstitution after alpha-beta-depleted transplantation in children. General study findings and limits: Alpha-beta T cells present about two months after transplant were reported to originate from several hundred expanded graft clones. Surviving recipient T cells and thymic progenitors accounted for the high day-60 TCRbeta diversity observed in some patients. Most T-cell counts and diversity one year after the transplant came from T cells that were newly produced.

As to this clonotype: Antigen: not known.

There are 15 residues in the CDR3. From germline, CDR1 is MNHEY and CDR2 SVGAGI. V shed 0 bases and J shed 2 bases, with 10 bases lying between them. Unique molecular identifiers were built into the TCRbeta library. TCRdb ran MiXCR on the PCR reads and lists one entry per CDR3 protein. The data hold around 45,000 distinct CDR3 sequences, with 40% to 65% observed a single time. Sequencing used peripheral blood, obtained before TCRalphabeta/CD19-depleted stem cell transplant. The V gene is TRBV6-5, the J gene TRBJ2-5, with D perhaps matching TRBD1 or TRBD2 (5 bases each). The clonotype originates from a boy under two years old with SCID, due to receive a stem cell transplant. The CDR3 sequence is CASSYSRGFQETQYF. In nucleotides, the CDR3 is TGTGCCAGCAGTTACTCTCGGGGCTTTCAAGAGACCCAGTACTTC.